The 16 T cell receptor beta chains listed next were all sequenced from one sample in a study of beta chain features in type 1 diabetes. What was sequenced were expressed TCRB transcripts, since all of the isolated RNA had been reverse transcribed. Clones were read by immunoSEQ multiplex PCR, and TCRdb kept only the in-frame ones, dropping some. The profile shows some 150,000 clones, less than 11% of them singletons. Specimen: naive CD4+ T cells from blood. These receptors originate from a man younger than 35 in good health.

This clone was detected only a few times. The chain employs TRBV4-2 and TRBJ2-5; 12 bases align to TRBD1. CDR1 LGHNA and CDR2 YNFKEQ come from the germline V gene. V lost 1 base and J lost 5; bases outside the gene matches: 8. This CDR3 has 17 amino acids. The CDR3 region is CASSQVMGQGAGETQYF. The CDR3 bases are TGTGCCAGCAGCCAAGTGATGGGACAGGGGGCTGGGGAGACCCAGTACTTC.

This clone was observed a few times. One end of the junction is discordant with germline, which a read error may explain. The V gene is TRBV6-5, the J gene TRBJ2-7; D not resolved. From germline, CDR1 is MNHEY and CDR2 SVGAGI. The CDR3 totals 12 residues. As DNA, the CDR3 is TGTGCCAGCAGTAACTCCCTCTACGAGCAGTACTTC. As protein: CASSNSLYEQYF.

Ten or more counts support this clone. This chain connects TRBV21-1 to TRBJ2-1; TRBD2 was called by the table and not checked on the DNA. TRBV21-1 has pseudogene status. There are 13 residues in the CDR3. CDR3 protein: CASSCGRVHEQFF. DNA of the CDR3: TGTGCCAGCAGCTGCGGCCGAGTCCATGAGCAGTTCTTC.

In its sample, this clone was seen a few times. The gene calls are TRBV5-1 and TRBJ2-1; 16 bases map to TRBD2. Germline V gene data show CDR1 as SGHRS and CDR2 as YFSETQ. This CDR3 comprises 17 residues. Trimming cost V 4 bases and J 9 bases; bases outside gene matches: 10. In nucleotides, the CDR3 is TGCGCCAGCAGCCCTCCGGGACTAGCGGGGGGGCCGGGTGAGCAGTTCTTC. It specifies CASSPPGLAGGPGEQFF. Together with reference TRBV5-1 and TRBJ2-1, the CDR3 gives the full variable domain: KAGVTQTPRYLIKTRGQQVTLSCSPISGHRSVSWYQQTPGQGLQFLFEYFSETQRNKGNFPGRFSGRQFSNSRSEMNVSTLELGDSALYLCASSPPGLAGGPGEQFFGPGTRLTVL.

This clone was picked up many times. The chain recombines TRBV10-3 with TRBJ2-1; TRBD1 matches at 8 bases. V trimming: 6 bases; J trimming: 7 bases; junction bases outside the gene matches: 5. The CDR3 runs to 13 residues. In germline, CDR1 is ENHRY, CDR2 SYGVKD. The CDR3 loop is CAIRRTGSNEQFF. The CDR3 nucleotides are TGTGCCATCAGAAGGACAGGGAGTAATGAGCAGTTCTTC.

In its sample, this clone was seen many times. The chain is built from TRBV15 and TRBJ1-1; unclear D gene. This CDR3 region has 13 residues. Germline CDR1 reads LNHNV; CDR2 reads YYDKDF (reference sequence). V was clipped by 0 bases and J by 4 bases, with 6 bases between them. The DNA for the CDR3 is TGTGCCACCAGCAGAGATCTACGCACTGAAGCTTTCTTT. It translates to CATSRDLRTEAFF.

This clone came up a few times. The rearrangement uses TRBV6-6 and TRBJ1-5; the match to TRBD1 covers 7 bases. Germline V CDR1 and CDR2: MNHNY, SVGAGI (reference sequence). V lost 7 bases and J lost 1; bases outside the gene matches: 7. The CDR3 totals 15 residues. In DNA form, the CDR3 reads TGTGCCAGCACCCCAGGGGGTACGAGCAATCAGCCCCAGCATTTT. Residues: CASTPGGTSNQPQHF.

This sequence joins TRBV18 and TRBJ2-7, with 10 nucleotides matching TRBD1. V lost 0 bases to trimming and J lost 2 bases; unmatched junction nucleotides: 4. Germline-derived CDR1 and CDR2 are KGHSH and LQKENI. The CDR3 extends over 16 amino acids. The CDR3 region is CASSPPVGQGPYEQYF. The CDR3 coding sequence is TGTGCCAGCTCACCACCAGTGGGACAGGGGCCCTACGAGCAGTACTTC.

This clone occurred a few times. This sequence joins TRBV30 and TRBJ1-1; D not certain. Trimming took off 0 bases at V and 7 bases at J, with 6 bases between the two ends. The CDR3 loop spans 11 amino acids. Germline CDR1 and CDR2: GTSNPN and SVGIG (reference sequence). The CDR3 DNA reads TGTGCCTGGAGTGTGCAGGTTGAAGCTTTCTTT. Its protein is CAWSVQVEAFF.

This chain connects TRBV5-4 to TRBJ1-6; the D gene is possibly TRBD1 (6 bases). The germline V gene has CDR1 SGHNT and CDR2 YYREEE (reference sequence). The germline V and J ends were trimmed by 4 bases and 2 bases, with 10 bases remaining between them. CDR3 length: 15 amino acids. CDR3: CASSQGFTYNSPLHF. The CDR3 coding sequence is TGTGCCAGCAGCCAGGGGTTCACCTATAATTCACCCCTCCACTTT.

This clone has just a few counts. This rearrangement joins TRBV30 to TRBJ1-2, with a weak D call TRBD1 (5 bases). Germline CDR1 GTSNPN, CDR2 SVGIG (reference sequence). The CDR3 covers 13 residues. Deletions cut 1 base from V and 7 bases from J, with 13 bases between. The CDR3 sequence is CAWSEQVMTGYTF. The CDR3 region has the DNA TGTGCCTGGAGTGAACAGGTGATGACTGGCTACACCTTC.

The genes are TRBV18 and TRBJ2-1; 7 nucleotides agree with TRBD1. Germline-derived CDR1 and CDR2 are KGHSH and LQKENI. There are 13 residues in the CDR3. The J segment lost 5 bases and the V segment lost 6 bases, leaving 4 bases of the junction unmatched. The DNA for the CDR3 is TGTGCCAGCTCGGCCGGGACAGACAATGAGCAGTTCTTC. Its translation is CASSAGTDNEQFF.

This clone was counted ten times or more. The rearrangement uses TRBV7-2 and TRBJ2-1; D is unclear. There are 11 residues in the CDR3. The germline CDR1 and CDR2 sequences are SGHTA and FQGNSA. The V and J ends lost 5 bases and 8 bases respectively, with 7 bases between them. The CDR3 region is CASSREYEQFF. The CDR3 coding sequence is TGTGCCAGCAGCCGCGAGTATGAGCAGTTCTTC.

In DNA form, the CDR3 reads TGTGCCAGCGCGGGACTAGCGGGGGGAGGTAATGAGCAGTTCTTC. Residues: CASAGLAGGGNEQFF. The V and J genes are TRBV5-4 and TRBJ2-1; 15 bases match TRBD2. The V and J ends lost 7 bases and 7 bases, in that order; junction bases with no gene match: 6. Germline-derived CDR1 and CDR2 are SGHNT and YYREEE (reference sequence). This CDR3 comprises 15 residues.

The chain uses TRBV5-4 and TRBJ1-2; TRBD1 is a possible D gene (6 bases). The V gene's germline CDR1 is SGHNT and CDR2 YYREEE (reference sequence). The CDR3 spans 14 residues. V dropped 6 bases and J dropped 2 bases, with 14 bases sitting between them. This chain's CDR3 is CASNLQGSNYGYTF. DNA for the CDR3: TGTGCCAGCAACCTCCAGGGGTCCAACTATGGCTACACCTTC.

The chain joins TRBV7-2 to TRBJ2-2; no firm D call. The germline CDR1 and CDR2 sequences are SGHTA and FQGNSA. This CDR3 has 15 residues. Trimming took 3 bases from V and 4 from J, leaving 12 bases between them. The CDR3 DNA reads TGTGCCAGCAGCTTGGAGCCTCGAGTCACCGGGGAGCTGTTTTTT. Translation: CASSLEPRVTGELFF.